Listed below are T cell receptor beta chains from one sample, sequenced in a study of T-cell reconstitution after alpha-beta-depleted transplantation in children. TCRdb re-derived calls from the PCR reads in MiXCR, one entry per CDR3 protein. The top ten clones hold less than 40% of a sample with 500,000 to 600,000 distinct CDR3 sequences, roughly a quarter of them seen once. The specimen comprised PBMCs, sampled before TCRalphabeta/CD19-depleted stem cell transplant. These TCRs come from a boy under two years old with Wiskott-Aldrich syndrome, due to receive a stem cell transplant. Each CDR3 is given with its conserved first and last residue. The D gene is left open where the match is weak. The listing skips clone size in some rows; elsewhere it reads once, few, many or a size class.

v_call: TRBV7-3
d_call: .
j_call: TRBJ1-1
clone_size: few
cdr3_nt: TGTGCCAGCAGCTTTTCGGGGGCCACTGAAGCTTTCTTT
cdr3_aa: CASSFSGATEAFF

v_call: TRBV7-6
d_call: .
j_call: TRBJ1-1
clone_size: .
cdr3_nt: TGTGCCAGCAGCTCGGGACTGGAGAACACTGAAGCTTTCTTT
cdr3_aa: CASSSGLENTEAFF

v_call: TRBV5-1
d_call: .
j_call: TRBJ2-2
clone_size: .
cdr3_nt: TGCGCCAGCAGCTTAACAGACAGATCCACCGGGGAGCTGTTTTTT
cdr3_aa: CASSLTDRSTGELFF

v_call: TRBV7-9
d_call: .
j_call: TRBJ1-1
clone_size: .
cdr3_nt: TGTGCCAGCAGCTTAGGAGATCGCCAGAACACTGAAGCTTTCTTT
cdr3_aa: CASSLGDRQNTEAFF

v_call: TRBV28
d_call: TRBD2
j_call: TRBJ2-7
clone_size: .
cdr3_nt: TGTGCCAGCAGGATAGGGACTAGCGAGCAGTACTTC
cdr3_aa: CASRIGTSEQYF

v_call: TRBV7-2
d_call: .
j_call: TRBJ2-5
clone_size: .
cdr3_nt: TGTGCCAGCAGCAAGTTCGAGACCCAGTACTTC
cdr3_aa: CASSKFETQYF

v_call: TRBV7-9
d_call: TRBD2
j_call: TRBJ2-3
clone_size: few
cdr3_nt: TGTGCCAGCAGCTTGGGGACTATTTCTTCGGATACGCAGTATTTT
cdr3_aa: CASSLGTISSDTQYF

v_call: TRBV24-1
d_call: .
j_call: TRBJ2-3
clone_size: .
cdr3_nt: TGTGCCACCAGTGTGTCCGGGAAAGATACGCAGTATTTT
cdr3_aa: CATSVSGKDTQYF

v_call: TRBV5-1
d_call: .
j_call: TRBJ1-2
clone_size: few
cdr3_nt: TGCGCCAGCAGCTTTTCGACAGGCGTCTATGGCTACACCTTC
cdr3_aa: CASSFSTGVYGYTF

v_call: TRBV3-1
d_call: .
j_call: TRBJ2-1
clone_size: .
cdr3_nt: TGTGCCAGCAGCCAAGTTGGAGCGGGTCGCTCCTACAATGAGCAGTTCTTC
cdr3_aa: CASSQVGAGRSYNEQFF

v_call: TRBV5-1
d_call: .
j_call: TRBJ2-2
clone_size: .
cdr3_nt: TGCGCCAGCAGCTTGGGTGGCAAGAACACCGGGGAGCTGTTTTTT
cdr3_aa: CASSLGGKNTGELFF

v_call: TRBV6-6
d_call: .
j_call: TRBJ1-4
clone_size: .
cdr3_nt: TGTGCCAGCAGCCCCGGCGCAGTCCTACGACTGTTTTTT
cdr3_aa: CASSPGAVLRLFF

v_call: TRBV10-3
d_call: TRBD1
j_call: TRBJ1-1
clone_size: few
cdr3_nt: TGTGCCATCAGTGAGTCGCGGAGGGGGCTCGGCACTGAAGCTTTCTTT
cdr3_aa: CAISESRRGLGTEAFF

v_call: TRBV6-5
d_call: TRBD1
j_call: TRBJ2-5
clone_size: few
cdr3_nt: TGTGCCAGCAGTCACTTGACAGGGGGCGCTTCAGAGACCCAGTACTTC
cdr3_aa: CASSHLTGGASETQYF

v_call: TRBV20-1
d_call: TRBD2
j_call: TRBJ2-1
clone_size: .
cdr3_nt: TGCAGTCCCAGTTGGGGGGGGACCGGCAATGAGCAGTTCTTC
cdr3_aa: CSPSWGGTGNEQFF

v_call: TRBV12-3/TRBV12-4
d_call: .
j_call: TRBJ1-3
clone_size: .
cdr3_nt: TGTGCCAGCAGGCCAAACTCTGGAAACACCATATATTTT
cdr3_aa: CASRPNSGNTIYF

v_call: TRBV6-5
d_call: .
j_call: TRBJ2-1
clone_size: few
cdr3_nt: TGTGCCAGCAGTTACTCGGACTTAAACAATGAGCAGTTCTTC
cdr3_aa: CASSYSDLNNEQFF

v_call: TRBV20-1
d_call: .
j_call: TRBJ1-5
clone_size: .
cdr3_nt: TGCAGTGCACTCTTACGCGATAGCAATCAGCCCCAGCATTTT
cdr3_aa: CSALLRDSNQPQHF

v_call: TRBV14
d_call: TRBD1
j_call: TRBJ2-7
clone_size: .
cdr3_nt: TGTGCCATCCCGGACAGGGAATACGAGCAGTACTTC
cdr3_aa: CAIPDREYEQYF

v_call: TRBV5-1
d_call: TRBD1
j_call: TRBJ2-7
clone_size: .
cdr3_nt: TGCGCCAGCAGCGGCCGGGACAGTGACTACGAGCAGTACTTC
cdr3_aa: CASSGRDSDYEQYF

v_call: TRBV12-3/TRBV12-4
d_call: TRBD2
j_call: TRBJ2-7
clone_size: .
cdr3_nt: TGTGCCAGCGGTGGGGGGAGGGCCTACGAGCAGTACTTC
cdr3_aa: CASGGGRAYEQYF

v_call: TRBV5-1
d_call: .
j_call: TRBJ2-1
clone_size: many
cdr3_nt: TGCGCCAGCAGCTTGGACAGAGCCTACAATGAGCAGTTCTTC
cdr3_aa: CASSLDRAYNEQFF

v_call: TRBV15
d_call: TRBD1
j_call: TRBJ2-1
clone_size: few
cdr3_nt: TGTGCCACCAGCTGGGACAGGGATGAGGACAATGAGCAGTTCTTC
cdr3_aa: CATSWDRDEDNEQFF

v_call: TRBV19
d_call: .
j_call: TRBJ2-5
clone_size: few
cdr3_nt: TGTGCCAGTAGTATAAGGGGATCCTACACAGAGACCCAGTACTTC
cdr3_aa: CASSIRGSYTETQYF

v_call: TRBV20-1
d_call: .
j_call: TRBJ2-7
clone_size: few
cdr3_nt: TGCAGTGCTAGAGATCGGGACAAGACCTACGAGCAGTACTTC
cdr3_aa: CSARDRDKTYEQYF

v_call: TRBV18
d_call: .
j_call: TRBJ1-1
clone_size: few
cdr3_nt: TGTGCCAGCTCACCAGGGCTGGGCACTGAAGCTTTCTTT
cdr3_aa: CASSPGLGTEAFF

v_call: TRBV12-3/TRBV12-4
d_call: TRBD1
j_call: TRBJ2-7
clone_size: .
cdr3_nt: TGTGCCAGCAGAAACAGGGGAACCTACGAGCAGTACTTC
cdr3_aa: CASRNRGTYEQYF

v_call: TRBV20-1
d_call: .
j_call: TRBJ2-2
clone_size: .
cdr3_nt: TGCAGTGCGCGTGCTTGGGGGGTCGACACCGGGGAGCTGTTTTTT
cdr3_aa: CSARAWGVDTGELFF

v_call: TRBV5-6
d_call: TRBD2
j_call: TRBJ2-2
clone_size: .
cdr3_nt: TGTGCCAGCAGGGTTAGCGGGAGGATAACCGGGGAGCTGTTTTTT
cdr3_aa: CASRVSGRITGELFF

v_call: TRBV29-1
d_call: .
j_call: TRBJ1-1
clone_size: few
cdr3_nt: TGCAGCGTCTCTACTCTCCCCGGGACGGAGAACACTGAAGCTTTCTTT
cdr3_aa: CSVSTLPGTENTEAFF

v_call: TRBV5-1
d_call: .
j_call: TRBJ1-6
clone_size: .
cdr3_nt: TGCGCCAGCAGCTTTGAGGGGTCCTATAATTCACCCCTCCACTTT
cdr3_aa: CASSFEGSYNSPLHF

v_call: TRBV6-1
d_call: .
j_call: TRBJ1-1
clone_size: .
cdr3_nt: TGTGCCAGCAGGGCCCCGAGCGGGGTAGCTGAAGCTTTCTTT
cdr3_aa: CASRAPSGVAEAFF

v_call: TRBV12-3/TRBV12-4
d_call: TRBD2
j_call: TRBJ2-5
clone_size: .
cdr3_nt: TGTGCCAGCAGTTTGTCGACTAGCGGGACAGAGACCCAGTACTTC
cdr3_aa: CASSLSTSGTETQYF

v_call: TRBV5-2
d_call: .
j_call: TRBJ2-1
clone_size: few
cdr3_nt: TGTGCCAGCAACTCCGACCTGGGACTAGCGGGAGGGCCGAGGAATGAGCAGTTCTTC
cdr3_aa: CASNSDLGLAGGPRNEQFF

v_call: TRBV5-1
d_call: TRBD1
j_call: TRBJ2-7
clone_size: few
cdr3_nt: TGCGCCAGCAGCTTCGAGACAGGGGTCCACGAGCAGTACTTC
cdr3_aa: CASSFETGVHEQYF

v_call: TRBV6-5
d_call: TRBD1
j_call: TRBJ1-2
clone_size: few
cdr3_nt: TGTGCCAGCAGTTACTCTGGGACAGTCTATGGCTACACCTTC
cdr3_aa: CASSYSGTVYGYTF

v_call: TRBV19
d_call: TRBD1
j_call: TRBJ1-5
clone_size: few
cdr3_nt: TGTGCCAGTAGCCGGACAGGTGCATATAGCAATCAGCCCCAGCATTTT
cdr3_aa: CASSRTGAYSNQPQHF